These 22 T cell receptor beta chains were sequenced from one sample in a study of tumor and adjacent non-tumor tissue in lung cancer. No cell sorting was done before RNA was extracted from the tissue. The library came from three nested PCR rounds adapted from ARM-PCR protocols. TCRdb recomputed calls from the multiplex PCR reads with MiXCR, one row per CDR3 protein. The sample has more than 75,000 distinct CDR3 sequences, around 70% seen once; the top ten hold 10% to 15%. Sequenced: lung tumor tissue. These receptors all stem from a woman in her 70s with non-small cell lung cancer.

This chain connects TRBV5-4 to TRBJ2-6, with D unresolved. The CDR3 is made up of 14 amino acids. Looked up from germline, CDR1 is SGHNT and CDR2 is YYREEE (reference sequence). V lost 4 bases and J 4 bases, leaving 9 bases between the germline ends. The CDR3, as DNA: TGTGCCAGCAGCAATCCGGCCGGGGCCAACGTCCTGACTTTC. This gives the protein CASSNPAGANVLTF.

To note about this clonotype: This may arise from a read error, as a much more abundant clone is one base away. The chain is built from TRBV30 and TRBJ1-3; TRBD1 aligns across 7 bases. The CDR3 loop spans 14 amino acids. Germline V gene data show CDR1 as GTSNPN and CDR2 as SVGIG (reference sequence). CDR3 coding DNA: TGTACCGGGGGGCAGGGGGAATTTGGAAACACCATATATTTT. It encodes CTGGQGEFGNTIYF.

Regarding this clonotype: One end of the junction is discordant with germline, which a read error may explain. V is TRBV12-3 or TRBV12-4 and J is TRBJ1-5, with 10 positions matching TRBD1. CDR3 length equals 16 residues. Here the CDR3 reads CASRAKTGGVNQAHHF. The CDR3 coding sequence is TGTGCCAGCCGTGCAAAGACAGGGGGCGTTAATCAGGCCCACCATTTT.

Remarks on this clonotype: This sequence may be a read error, since a much larger clone differs from it by one base. The chain uses TRBV20-1 and TRBJ2-1; D might be TRBD2 (5 bases). CDR1 is DFQATT, CDR2 SNEGSKA, per germline (reference sequence). Trimming removed 0 bases at V and 2 bases at J, with 11 bases between. The CDR3 sequence is 15 residues long. CDR3 sequence (DNA): TGCAGTGCTAGAGATTGGGGTAGCGCCTACAATGAGCAGTTCTTC. It encodes CSARDWGSAYNEQFF.

With regard to this clonotype: A read error may account for a junction end that differs from germline. The chain joins TRBV6-5 to TRBJ2-5; a weak D match, TRBD2 (7 bases). CDR1 and CDR2 (germline): MNHEY, SVGAGI. CDR3 length: 16 amino acids. This CDR3 is CDSSYSLGEGGETQYF. The CDR3 nucleotides are TGTGACAGCAGTTACTCCCTTGGGGAGGGGGGAGAGACCCAGTACTTC.

The gene calls are TRBV10-2 and TRBJ2-1, with D possibly being TRBD1 (6 bases). From germline, CDR1 is WSHSY and CDR2 SAAADI. Trimming took off 6 bases at V and 3 bases at J, with 18 bases between the two ends. This CDR3 contains 16 residues. In DNA, the CDR3 is TGCGCCAGCAGCGAGAATGGCAGGGGTGTCTACAATGAGCAGTTCTTC. Its protein product is CASSENGRGVYNEQFF.

V usage is TRBV10-1 and J usage is TRBJ2-7, with 7 bases fitting TRBD2. Losses at the gene ends were 7 bases for V and 4 bases for J; bases not matched to a gene: 7. Germline CDR1 and CDR2: WNHNN and SYGVQD (reference sequence). This CDR3 comprises 13 residues. CDR3 sequence: CASTIKREYEQYF. The CDR3, as DNA: TGCGCCAGCACTATCAAGCGGGAATACGAGCAGTACTTC.

The table lists this clonotype with a few counts. Since a much larger clone is just one base distant, this may be a read error. This rearrangement joins TRBV12-3 or TRBV12-4 to TRBJ2-1; D is unclear. The CDR3 is 13 residues long. The CDR3 DNA reads TGTGCCAGCAGTTTAGGAAGGGTGGGTGAGCGGTTCTTC. This codes for CASSLGRVGERFF.

For this clonotype: A read error may account for a junction end that differs from germline. This chain connects TRBV28 to TRBJ2-3; D is uncertain. This CDR3 comprises 14 residues. Looked up from germline, CDR1 is MDHEN and CDR2 is SYDVKM. This CDR3 is CVSSPVTSTDTQYF. The CDR3 DNA sequence: TGTGTCAGCAGTCCGGTGACTAGCACAGATACGCAGTATTTT.

Turning to this clonotype: One base away lies a much larger clone, so this may be a sequencing read error. This sequence joins TRBV24-1 and TRBJ1-1, with TRBD1 as a possible D gene (5 bases). The CDR3 extends over 15 amino acids. The V gene's germline CDR1 is KGHDR and CDR2 SFDVKD. The CDR3 DNA follows: TGTGCCACCATTGATTCCTCGGGGGGAGGAACTGAAGCTTTCTTT. This translates into CATIDSSGGGTEAFF.

Worth noting for this clonotype: The junction shows a germline mismatch at one end, possibly a read error. This rearrangement joins TRBV6-5 to TRBJ1-5; TRBD1 matches at 7 bases. This CDR3 is built from 14 residues. The germline V gene has CDR1 MNHEY and CDR2 SVGAGI. DNA for the CDR3: TGTGCCAACAGGCCGACAGGGAGAAATCAGCCCAAGCATTTT. Amino acids: CANRPTGRNQPKHF.

Details on this clonotype: As the CDR3 is not closed by the conserved phenylalanine or tryptophan, this likely results from a read error. The chain combines TRBV5-6 with TRBJ2-7; D gene unclear. The CDR3 loop spans 15 amino acids. Germline values: CDR1 SGHDT, CDR2 YYEEEE. In nucleotides, the CDR3 is TGTGCCATCAGCCCTTGGCGAGAGTCGATTTACGAGCAGTACTCC. Translation gives CAISPWRESIYEQYS.

A word on this clonotype: One junction end does not reproduce the germline sequence, and a read error may be involved. The J gene is TRBJ2-1, the V gene TRBV3-1, with unresolved D. The CDR3 length is 14 residues. Germline CDR1 LGHDT, CDR2 YNNKEL (reference sequence). Here the CDR3 reads CVSSQVGEYNEQFF. The DNA for the CDR3 is TGTGTCAGCAGCCAAGTCGGCGAGTACAATGAGCAGTTCTTC.

With respect to this clonotype: One end of the junction is discordant with germline, which a read error may explain. The V call is TRBV11-2, the J call TRBJ1-2; D is possibly TRBD1 (5 bases). Germline values: CDR1 SGHAT, CDR2 FQNNGV. This CDR3 contains 14 residues. CDR3 DNA: TGTGCCAGCAGCTTAGATCGGGGGGGAGATGGTTACACCTTC. Amino acids: CASSLDRGGDGYTF.

As concerns this clonotype: A read error may account for a junction end that differs from germline. This chain links TRBV5-1 with TRBJ2-1; 8 positions match TRBD2. Germline assignment: CDR1 SGHRS and CDR2 YFSETQ. This CDR3 spans 16 amino acids. The CDR3 region is CASSNPGTSAYNEHFF. CDR3 coding DNA: TGCGCCAGCAGCAACCCCGGGACTAGTGCCTACAATGAGCACTTCTTC.

This clonotype was observed at least ten times. This rearrangement joins TRBV12-3 or TRBV12-4 to TRBJ1-4; D not resolved. Trimming cost V 5 bases and J 8 bases, with 12 bases left between them. This CDR3 has 13 amino acids. CDR3 region: CASSRSGGEKLFF. CDR3 in DNA: TGTGCCAGCAGTCGAAGTGGAGGAGAAAAACTGTTTTTT.

This clonotype was seen at least ten times. The rearrangement links TRBV7-9 to TRBJ2-7; possible D gene TRBD1, 5 bases. There are 15 residues in the CDR3. The V gene's germline CDR1 is SEHNR and CDR2 FQNEAQ (reference sequence). The ends were cut back, 5 bases at V and 4 bases at J, with 18 bases in the middle. CDR3 nucleotides: TGTGCCAGCAGCCCACCCCAGGGATCGGGTTACGAGCAGTACTTC. Residues: CASSPPQGSGYEQYF. The entire variable domain, with the rest obtained from reference TRBV7-9 and TRBJ2-7, is as follows: DTGVSQNPRHKITKRGQNVTFRCDPISEHNRLYWYRQTLGQGPEFLTYFQNEAQLEKSRLLSDRFSAERPKGSFSTLEIQRTEQGDSAMYLCASSPPQGSGYEQYFGPGTRLTVT.

A note on this clonotype: At one of its ends the junction is not consistent with the germline gene, which may arise from a read error. The gene calls are TRBV11-2 and TRBJ2-1, with D possibly being TRBD1 or TRBD2 (5 bases each). Looked up from germline, CDR1 is SGHAT and CDR2 is FQNNGV. The CDR3 totals 19 residues. Here the CDR3 reads CGSSHRARDPVRNYNEQFF. As DNA, the CDR3 is TGTGGCAGCAGCCACCGGGCCCGGGACCCTGTGCGCAACTACAATGAACAGTTCTTC.

This clonotype has a count of ten or more. The chain links TRBV28 to TRBJ2-5; 9 bases match TRBD2. The germline V gene has CDR1 MDHEN and CDR2 SYDVKM. V lost 6 bases, J lost 11 bases, and 4 bases stayed unmatched. The CDR3 consists of 11 residues. The CDR3 spells CASRTLAGQYF. The CDR3, as DNA: TGTGCCAGCAGAACGCTAGCGGGACAGTACTTC. The whole variable domain, remainder taken from reference TRBV28 and TRBJ2-5, is DVKVTQSSRYLVKRTGEKVFLECVQDMDHENMFWYRQDPGLGLRLIYFSYDVKMKEKGDIPEGYSVSREKKERFSLILESASTNQTSMYLCASRTLAGQYFGPGTRLLVL.

This clonotype was seen a single time. A much larger clone is a single base away; this may be a read error. The V and J genes are TRBV30 and TRBJ1-3; TRBD1 is a possible D gene (5 bases). Germline-derived CDR1 and CDR2 are GTSNPN and SVGIG (reference sequence). The CDR3 sequence is 12 residues long. DNA for the CDR3: TGTGCCTGGAGCAGGGCTGGAAACACCACATATTTT. It specifies CAWSRAGNTTYF.

This clonotype was seen once. This may come from a read error, since a much larger clone is one base off. The chain links TRBV11-2 to TRBJ1-5; no definite D call. Germline V CDR1 and CDR2: SGHAT, FQNNGV. Trimming pared 5 bases from V and 4 bases from J, leaving 15 bases between. The CDR3 spans 15 residues. Here the CDR3 reads CASSLQYSRNQPQHF. In nucleotides, the CDR3 is TGTGCCAGCAGCCTTCAGTACAGTCGGAATCAGCCCCAGCATTTT.

About this clonotype itself: The junction departs from the called germline gene at one end, perhaps through a read error. The V call is TRBV6-5, the J call TRBJ1-1, with a possible D match to TRBD1 (5 bases). CDR1 and CDR2 from the germline V gene are MNHEY and SVGAGI. The CDR3 spans 15 residues. CDR3: CASSSRPPRGTEALF. Here the CDR3 DNA reads TGTGCTAGCAGCTCCCGGCCACCGCGGGGGACTGAAGCTCTCTTT.